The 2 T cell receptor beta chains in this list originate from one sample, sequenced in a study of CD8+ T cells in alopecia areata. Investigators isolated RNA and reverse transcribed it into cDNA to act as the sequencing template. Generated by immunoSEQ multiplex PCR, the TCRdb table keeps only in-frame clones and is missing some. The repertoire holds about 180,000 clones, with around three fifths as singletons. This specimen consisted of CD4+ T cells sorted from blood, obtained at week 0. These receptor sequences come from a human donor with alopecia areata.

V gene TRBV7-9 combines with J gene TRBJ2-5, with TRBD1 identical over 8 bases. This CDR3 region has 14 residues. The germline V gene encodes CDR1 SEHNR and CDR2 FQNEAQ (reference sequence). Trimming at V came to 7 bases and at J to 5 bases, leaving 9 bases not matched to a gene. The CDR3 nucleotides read TGTGCCAGCATCGACCAGGGGGCGCGGGAGACCCAGTACTTC. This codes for CASIDQGARETQYF.

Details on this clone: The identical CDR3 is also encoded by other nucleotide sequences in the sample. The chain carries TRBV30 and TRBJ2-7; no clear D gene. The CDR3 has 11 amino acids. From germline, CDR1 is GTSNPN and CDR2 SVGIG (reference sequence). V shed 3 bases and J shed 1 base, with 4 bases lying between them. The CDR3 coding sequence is TGTGCCTGGAGCAGGTCCTACGAGCAGTACTTC. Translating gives CAWSRSYEQYF. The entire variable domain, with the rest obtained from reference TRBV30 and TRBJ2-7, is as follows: SQTIHQWPATLVQPVGSPLSLECTVEGTSNPNLYWYRQAAGRGLQLLFYSVGIGQISSEVPQNLSASRPQDRQFILSSKKLLLSDSGFYLCAWSRSYEQYFGPGTRLTVT.